The T cell receptor beta chain described here comes from a study of PD-1 blockade in mismatch repair-deficient tumors (dated by TCRdb to the late 2010s). In the study overall: Between late 2013 and September 2016, the trial enrolled around 89 consecutive patients with approximately twelve mismatch repair-deficient cancer types, every one of whom had been previously treated and was progressing. Tumor-associated T cell clones were tracked in the peripheral blood of patients responding to PD-1 blockade by deep sequencing of TCR CDR3 regions.

Library method: the immunoSEQ multiplex PCR assay. TCRdb carries this immuneACCESS record with in-frame sequences only. Its versions omit some clonotypes, under half of them owing to an unresolved V gene in the studies checked, with the rest unexplained. This sample gives 100,000 to 150,000 clones in total; 88% of them show up just once. Jointly, the top ten make up over 9.5% of the sample. A distance of 6 bases separates the germline ends of V and J, which lose 4 bases and 5 bases respectively. The germline V gene (reference sequence) sets CDR1 to MNHEY and CDR2 to SMNVEV. Its CDR3 holds 12 amino acids, cysteine through phenylalanine. The sequence is cut down to CDR3 DNA, 36 bases in frame from base 1. Mismatch repair deficiency was established in every enrolled patient by polymerase chain reaction or immunohistochemistry. TCR sequencing was carried out for a few patients who responded to pembrolizumab therapy. Pembrolizumab PD-1 blockade was prospectively tested in advanced mismatch repair-deficient cancers, regardless of tissue of origin, in the phase II trial. Peripheral blood T cell samples were serially collected before and at multiple times after PD-1 blockade was started. Blood sampling time points were reported as weeks after the first dose of pembrolizumab.

As for this clone: Its binding antigen is unknown. Base qualities were left out, and no much larger clone turns up one base away.

General conclusions and limits of the study: Tumor-resident clones, often undetectable in blood before treatment, expanded rapidly after pembrolizumab and then contracted, generally before radiologic responses.

The source was peripheral blood, collected almost 74 weeks after starting pembrolizumab. The chain is encoded by TRBV27 joined to TRBJ2-1, with TRBD2 tentatively as D gene (6 bases match). The TCR was taken from an adult with mismatch repair-deficient cancer. The DNA is as follows: TGTGCCAGCAGTTCGGGGGACAATGAGCAGTTCTTC. This sequence encodes CASSSGDNEQFF.